Below are 31 T cell receptor beta chains sequenced from a single sample in a study of blood T cell repertoires in COVID-19. This table comes from immunoSEQ multiplex PCR, and its TCRdb copy is limited to in-frame clones, with some not included. The table lists fewer than 180,000 clones, over 65% of them singletons. The sample was peripheral blood. The receptors originated from a man between 65 and 80 years old with acute or convalescent COVID-19.

The V gene is TRBV19, the J gene TRBJ2-1, with TRBD2 matching 13 bases. V lost 6 bases to trimming and J lost 11 bases; unmatched junction nucleotides: 10. The V gene's germline CDR1 is LNHDA and CDR2 SQIVND (reference sequence). CDR3 length: 15 amino acids. The CDR3 region is CASSGLAGDDSKQFF. Written as DNA, the CDR3 is TGTGCCAGTAGCGGACTAGCGGGAGACGACAGTAAGCAGTTCTTC.

The chain couples TRBV7-8 to TRBJ2-3; D is perhaps TRBD1 (6 bases). The CDR3 spans 15 residues. V was shortened by 3 bases and J by 5 bases, with 15 bases between the two germline ends. CDR1 SGHVS and CDR2 FQNEAQ come from the germline V gene. CDR3 in amino acids: CASSFTGNRGDTQYF. The CDR3 DNA reads TGTGCCAGCAGCTTCACAGGGAATCGGGGAGATACGCAGTATTTT.

The chain has TRBV5-4 and TRBJ1-1; D possibly corresponds to TRBD1 (6 bases). The CDR3 covers 17 residues. Germline loops: CDR1 SGHNT, CDR2 YYREEE (reference sequence). Trimming removed 2 bases at V and 4 bases at J, with 21 bases between. The CDR3 is CASSFKREGVVVTEAFF. The CDR3 nucleotides are TGTGCCAGCAGCTTTAAGAGGGAGGGGGTTGTCGTCACTGAAGCTTTCTTT.

The V gene is TRBV5-5, the J gene TRBJ2-6; D is undetermined. This CDR3 comprises 17 residues. V lost 2 bases and J 0 bases, leaving 12 bases between the germline ends. Germline CDR1 SGHKS, CDR2 YYEKEE (reference sequence). The CDR3: CASSFTVESSGANVLTF. The DNA for the CDR3 is TGTGCCAGCAGCTTCACAGTCGAGAGCTCTGGGGCCAACGTCCTGACTTTC.

This clone is a singleton in its sample. The chain employs TRBV2 and TRBJ1-4; 12 nucleotides match TRBD1. V lost 6 bases, J lost 10 bases, and 6 bases stayed unmatched. CDR1 and CDR2 from the germline V gene are SNHLY and FYNNEI. CDR3 size: 14 residues. The CDR3 loop reads CASRGDRGRGKLFF. CDR3 coding DNA: TGTGCCAGCAGGGGGGACAGGGGGCGCGGAAAACTGTTTTTT.

The sample holds a few counts of this clone. This chain connects TRBV14 to TRBJ2-3; 8 bases align to TRBD2. V shed 4 bases, J shed 2 bases, and the junction held 8 bases outside the gene matches. The V gene's germline CDR1 is SGHDN and CDR2 FVKESK. This CDR3 contains 16 residues. Here the CDR3 DNA reads TGTGCCAGCAGCCTATCTGGGCGGGGGGACACAGATACGCAGTATTTT. Translating gives CASSLSGRGDTDTQYF.

The V and J genes are TRBV3-1 (or the pseudogene TRBV3-2) and TRBJ2-3; possible D gene TRBD2, 6 bases. The CDR3 consists of 18 residues. Trimming removed 3 bases at V and 5 bases at J, with 24 bases between. Germline CDR1 is LGHDT and CDR2 is YNNKEL (reference sequence). The CDR3 loop is CASSQVSGHRRLGDTQYF. The DNA for the CDR3 is TGTGCCAGCAGCCAGGTGAGCGGGCATCGAAGATTGGGAGATACGCAGTATTTT.

The V gene is TRBV19, the J gene TRBJ2-7; 7 bases align to TRBD1. The germline V gene has CDR1 LNHDA and CDR2 SQIVND (reference sequence). The V segment lost 10 bases and the J segment 8 bases; nucleotides outside the gene matches: 14. CDR3 length: 13 residues. CDR3 region: CATQNRGDYKQYF. The DNA for the CDR3 is TGTGCCACCCAAAACAGGGGTGACTATAAGCAGTACTTC.

The rearrangement links TRBV27 to TRBJ2-2, with TRBD1 matching over 8 bases. Germline CDR1 and CDR2: MNHEY and SMNVEV (reference sequence). CDR3 length equals 15 residues. Unmatched junction bases numbered 7, after V lost 6 bases and J lost 4 bases. CDR3 nucleotides: TGTGCCAGCAGCCAGGACAGGGTATCCACCGGGGAGCTGTTTTTT. This sequence encodes CASSQDRVSTGELFF.

V usage is TRBV24-1 and J usage is TRBJ2-1; D not certain. From germline, CDR1 is KGHDR and CDR2 SFDVKD. V was pared by 2 bases and J by 13 bases, with 11 bases between. This CDR3 has 12 residues. The CDR3 DNA follows: TGTGCCACCAGTGATTATGGGCAATTCCAGTTCTTC. This encodes CATSDYGQFQFF.

The V and J genes are TRBV14 and TRBJ1-2, with D maybe TRBD1 (6 bases). CDR3 length: 13 amino acids. The germline CDR1 and CDR2 sequences are SGHDN and FVKESK. V lost 1 base and J lost 3, with 6 bases in between. The CDR3 nucleotides are TGTGCCAGCAGCCAAGGACAGGACTATGGCTACACCTTC. This sequence encodes CASSQGQDYGYTF.

V and J are TRBV6-5 and TRBJ2-5, with D possibly being TRBD2 (5 bases). The V end lost 2 bases, the J end lost 5 bases, and 15 bases lay between the germline ends. Germline V gene lookup returns CDR1 MNHEY and CDR2 SVGAGI. The CDR3 spans 15 residues. For the CDR3, the DNA is TGTGCCAGCAGTTACATCGTCGGGGTGGGTGAGACCCAGTACTTC. Translated, it gives CASSYIVGVGETQYF.

This chain uses TRBV3-1 (or the pseudogene TRBV3-2) with TRBJ1-2; D gene unclear. V lost 7 bases and J 5 bases, leaving 20 bases between the germline ends. From germline, CDR1 is LGHDT and CDR2 YNNKEL (reference sequence). This CDR3 contains 15 residues. Here the CDR3 DNA reads TGTGCCAGCACCCCGGGAGCGACCCTTTCTTATGGCTACACCTTC. Its translation is CASTPGATLSYGYTF.

The V gene is TRBV3-1 (or the pseudogene TRBV3-2), the J gene TRBJ2-1; tentative D call: TRBD2 (5 bases). CDR1 LGHDT and CDR2 YNNKEL come from the germline V gene (reference sequence). Deletions cut 4 bases from V and 8 bases from J, with 15 bases between. The CDR3 contains 14 residues. CDR3 region: CASSPSERAHEQFF. CDR3 in DNA: TGTGCCAGCAGCCCCTCGGAGAGGGCGCATGAGCAGTTCTTC.

This clone was recorded a few times. V usage is TRBV7-2 and J usage is TRBJ2-3, with D possibly being TRBD1 (5 bases). Germline CDR1 reads SGHTA; CDR2 reads FQGNSA. The V end was cut by 2 bases, the J end by 7 bases, with 16 bases between. The CDR3 is 15 amino acids. CDR3 loop: CASSLQQAPGNTQYF. In DNA, the CDR3 is TGTGCCAGCAGCTTACAACAGGCCCCTGGAAATACGCAGTATTTT.

The chain uses TRBV4-2 and TRBJ2-3; D uncertain. Trimming shortened V by 0 bases and J by 3 bases, and 13 bases separated the two germline ends. This CDR3 spans 16 amino acids. Germline V CDR1 and CDR2: LGHNA, YNFKEQ. The CDR3: CASSQDLRGGTDTQYF. CDR3 DNA sequence: TGTGCCAGCAGCCAAGATCTGCGTGGTGGTACAGATACGCAGTATTTT.

This rearrangement joins TRBV5-1 to TRBJ2-7; 12 bases align to TRBD1. V lost 4 bases to trimming and J lost 2 bases; unmatched junction nucleotides: 1. The length of the CDR3 is 14 residues. The germline CDR1 and CDR2 sequences are SGHRS and YFSETQ. This chain's CDR3 is CASSRDRGPYEQYF. CDR3 bases: TGCGCCAGCAGCCGGGACAGGGGGCCCTACGAGCAGTACTTC. The complete variable domain, with remaining parts taken from reference TRBV5-1 and TRBJ2-7, reads KAGVTQTPRYLIKTRGQQVTLSCSPISGHRSVSWYQQTPGQGLQFLFEYFSETQRNKGNFPGRFSGRQFSNSRSEMNVSTLELGDSALYLCASSRDRGPYEQYFGPGTRLTVT.

The V gene is TRBV7-2, the J gene TRBJ2-7; TRBD2 aligns across 8 bases. Germline V gene lookup returns CDR1 SGHTA and CDR2 FQGNSA. V was clipped by 3 bases and J by 0 bases; unmatched bases: 7. This CDR3 region has 16 residues. The CDR3 region has the DNA TGTGCCAGCAGCTTTGGCGCGGGGGGCCGCTCCTACGAGCAGTACTTC. Encoded protein: CASSFGAGGRSYEQYF.

The chain joins TRBV10-3 to TRBJ2-7, with 10 positions matching TRBD2. CDR3 length: 16 amino acids. V dropped 2 bases and J dropped 0; count of bases not matched to a gene: 4. Germline loops: CDR1 ENHRY, CDR2 SYGVKD. The CDR3 nucleotides read TGTGCCATCAGTGAGGGAGCGGGAGGGAGCTCCTACGAGCAGTACTTC. Translation gives CAISEGAGGSSYEQYF.

J is TRBJ2-7 and V is TRBV28, with TRBD1 identical over 7 bases. From germline, CDR1 is MDHEN and CDR2 SYDVKM. The CDR3 is made up of 16 amino acids. Trimming cost V 6 bases and J 2 bases; bases outside gene matches: 13. The CDR3 here is CASSLIGTVATYEQYF. The DNA for the CDR3 is TGTGCCAGCAGCCTAATCGGGACAGTAGCAACCTACGAGCAGTACTTC.

J is TRBJ1-1 and V is TRBV5-5; D may be TRBD1 (5 bases). From germline, CDR1 is SGHKS and CDR2 YYEKEE (reference sequence). V lost 2 bases, J lost 4 bases, and 9 bases lay in between. The CDR3 consists of 13 residues. CDR3: CASSLQALTEAFF. Here the CDR3 DNA reads TGTGCCAGCAGCTTACAGGCACTCACTGAAGCTTTCTTT.

V and J are TRBV5-1 and TRBJ2-3, with 9 bases aligning to TRBD2. The CDR3 is 16 residues long. V lost 4 bases, J lost 1 base, and 7 bases stayed unmatched. CDR1 and CDR2 (germline): SGHRS, YFSETQ. This chain's CDR3 is CASSQVSGGRTDTQYF. The DNA of the CDR3 is TGCGCCAGCAGCCAAGTTAGCGGGGGCCGCACAGATACGCAGTATTTT.

V gene TRBV18 combines with J gene TRBJ1-1, with no clear D. The germline CDR1 and CDR2 sequences are KGHSH and LQKENI. The CDR3 is 15 amino acids. Trimming left V 2 bases short and J 2 bases short, with 12 bases between. This CDR3 is CASSPSQEANTEAFF. CDR3 sequence (DNA): TGTGCCAGCTCACCATCTCAAGAAGCAAACACTGAAGCTTTCTTT.

In its sample, this clone was seen once. The CDR3 nucleotides read TGTGCCATCAGTGGAAGTACAGGGGCGGCGCATGACTACACCTTC. Translated, it gives CAISGSTGAAHDYTF. The V and J genes are TRBV10-3 and TRBJ1-2, with 7 bases that match TRBD1. This CDR3 comprises 15 residues. Per germline, CDR1 ENHRY and CDR2 SYGVKD. V was pared by 4 bases and J by 10 bases, with 15 bases of the junction left unmatched.

The chain recombines TRBV5-1 with TRBJ2-7, with 7 bases that match TRBD1. V gave up 4 bases and J gave up 0 bases; unmatched junction bases: 10. The length of the CDR3 is 16 residues. CDR1 SGHRS and CDR2 YFSETQ come from the germline V gene. The CDR3 loop reads CASSGYTGQSSYEQYF. CDR3 sequence (DNA): TGCGCCAGCAGCGGATATACGGGACAGAGCTCCTACGAGCAGTACTTC.

This clone showed up just once. This rearrangement joins TRBV3-1 (or the pseudogene TRBV3-2) to TRBJ2-7; tentative D call: TRBD2 (6 bases). CDR1 LGHDT and CDR2 YNNKEL come from the germline V gene (reference sequence). The CDR3 consists of 19 residues. V gave up 4 bases and J gave up 2 bases, with 27 bases separating them. The chain's CDR3 is CASSPYNFWVAAVPYEQYF. CDR3 sequence (DNA): TGTGCCAGCAGCCCTTACAATTTTTGGGTAGCGGCAGTCCCCTACGAGCAGTACTTC.

The chain is built from TRBV3-1 (or the pseudogene TRBV3-2) and TRBJ2-7, with D possibly matching TRBD1 (6 bases). The V and J ends lost 2 bases and 7 bases respectively, with 18 bases between them. CDR1 is LGHDT and CDR2 is YNNKEL in the germline V gene (reference sequence). This CDR3 comprises 15 residues. The CDR3 region is CASSQSFMGAREQYF. CDR3 in DNA: TGTGCCAGCAGCCAATCTTTTATGGGGGCGCGGGAGCAGTACTTC.

The V call is TRBV29-1, the J call TRBJ1-5; TRBD1 matches at 7 bases. Unmatched junction bases numbered 10, after V lost 7 bases and J lost 7 bases. From germline, CDR1 is SQVTM and CDR2 ANQGSEA. The CDR3 has 13 residues. The CDR3 sequence: CSAQQGLGQPQHF. Written as DNA, the CDR3 is TGCAGCGCCCAACAGGGGCTTGGCCAGCCCCAGCATTTT.

The chain uses TRBV18 and TRBJ1-3, with 7 bases aligning to TRBD1. V lost 4 bases and J lost 7; bases outside the gene matches: 10. This CDR3 region has 15 residues. CDR1 and CDR2 from the germline V gene are KGHSH and LQKENI. The CDR3 DNA is TGTGCCAGCTCACAGACAGGGCAGGGAGTGAACACCATATATTTT. This encodes CASSQTGQGVNTIYF.

The chain employs TRBV6-5 and TRBJ2-7; TRBD2 might be the D (7 bases). The V gene lost 6 bases and the J gene lost 3 bases, with 15 bases spanning the gap. In germline, CDR1 is MNHEY, CDR2 SVGAGI. CDR3 length: 14 residues. DNA of the CDR3: TGTGCCAGCAGACTTGGGGGGGGCGGCTACGAGCAGTACTTC. Protein sequence: CASRLGGGGYEQYF.

V gene TRBV19 combines with J gene TRBJ1-6; a weak D match, TRBD1 (6 bases). Trimming removed 6 bases from V and 9 bases from J, with 15 bases in between. From germline, CDR1 is LNHDA and CDR2 SQIVND (reference sequence). This CDR3 comprises 14 residues. The CDR3 DNA sequence: TGTGCCAGTAGCCCCGGACAGAATAGTTCACCCCTCCACTTT. Translation gives CASSPGQNSSPLHF.